The rows below give T cell receptor beta chains drawn from one sample of a study of OX40 agonist ivuxolimab in advanced cancers. Sequenced by immunoSEQ multiplex PCR; TCRdb stores in-frame clones only, minus some. The sample has more than 85,000 clones; less than 95% are singletons. The source material was CD4+ or CD8+ T cells sorted from blood, sampled in a trial of the OX40 agonist ivuxolimab. Receptors originate from an adult with an advanced solid tumor such as melanoma, head and neck, liver or kidney cancer. The CDR3 runs from the conserved cysteine through the conserved F or W. A D gene is named only where the DNA matches it firmly. Only some rows state a clone size, as once, few, many or a class for expanded clones.

j_gene: TRBJ2-2; d_gene: .; abundance: .; len: 16; v_gene: TRBV7-2; CDR3aa: CASSLVSTANTGELFF; CDR3nt: TGTGCCAGCAGCTTAGTAAGCACGGCCAACACCGGGGAGCTGTTTTTT
j_gene: TRBJ2-1; d_gene: TRBD1; abundance: .; len: 14; v_gene: TRBV18; CDR3aa: CASSPSTGVNEQFF; CDR3nt: TGTGCCAGCTCGCCTTCGACAGGGGTGAATGAGCAGTTCTTC
j_gene: TRBJ1-2; d_gene: .; abundance: .; len: 13; v_gene: TRBV5-1; CDR3aa: CANSPGTRDGYTF; CDR3nt: TGCGCCAACAGCCCGGGGACCAGGGATGGCTACACCTTC
j_gene: TRBJ1-2; d_gene: .; abundance: .; len: 12; v_gene: TRBV28; CDR3aa: CASSPSNYGYTF; CDR3nt: TGTGCCAGCAGTCCCTCTAACTATGGCTACACCTTC
j_gene: TRBJ1-2; d_gene: TRBD1; abundance: .; len: 15; v_gene: TRBV7-2; CDR3aa: CASSLDVLTGGGYTF; CDR3nt: TGTGCCAGCAGCTTAGATGTTTTGACAGGGGGTGGCTACACCTTC
j_gene: TRBJ1-1; d_gene: TRBD1; abundance: .; len: 16; v_gene: TRBV27; CDR3aa: CASSFAPLGTGLRAFF; CDR3nt: TGTGCCAGCAGTTTTGCCCCCTTAGGGACAGGCCTGAGGGCTTTCTTT
j_gene: TRBJ1-3; d_gene: .; abundance: .; len: 16; v_gene: TRBV7-2; CDR3aa: CASSFYRVGSGNTIYF; CDR3nt: TGTGCCAGCAGCTTCTACAGGGTTGGCTCTGGAAACACCATATATTTT
j_gene: TRBJ2-6; d_gene: .; abundance: .; len: 14; v_gene: TRBV7-8; CDR3aa: CVITGRPGANVLTF; CDR3nt: TGTGTCATCACTGGGCGCCCTGGGGCCAACGTCCTGACTTTC
j_gene: TRBJ2-3; d_gene: TRBD1; abundance: few; len: 14; v_gene: TRBV6-4; CDR3aa: CASSRDRSTDTQYF; CDR3nt: TGTGCCAGCAGCCGGGACAGAAGCACAGATACGCAGTATTTT
j_gene: TRBJ2-3; d_gene: .; abundance: .; len: 15; v_gene: TRBV27; CDR3aa: CASSLSLRSTDTQYF; CDR3nt: TGTGCCAGCAGTTTGTCTCTCAGGAGCACAGATACGCAGTATTTT
j_gene: TRBJ1-5; d_gene: .; abundance: .; len: 15; v_gene: TRBV7-2; CDR3aa: CASSLNPRSNQPQHF; CDR3nt: TGTGCCAGCAGCTTAAACCCGAGGAGCAATCAGCCCCAGCATTTT
j_gene: TRBJ1-5; d_gene: .; abundance: .; len: 15; v_gene: TRBV5-8; CDR3aa: CASSSGDTDQEPQHF; CDR3nt: TGTGCCAGCAGCTCCGGGGATACAGATCAAGAGCCCCAGCATTTT
j_gene: TRBJ2-5; d_gene: TRBD2; abundance: .; len: 16; v_gene: TRBV7-3; CDR3aa: CASSPGTSGIEETQYF; CDR3nt: TGTGCCAGCAGCCCCGGGACTAGCGGGATAGAAGAGACCCAGTACTTC
j_gene: TRBJ2-2; d_gene: TRBD1; abundance: .; len: 14; v_gene: TRBV29-1; CDR3aa: CSVAGQANTGELFF; CDR3nt: TGCAGCGTCGCGGGACAGGCGAACACCGGGGAGCTGTTTTTT
j_gene: TRBJ2-1; d_gene: TRBD1; abundance: .; len: 13; v_gene: TRBV5-4; CDR3aa: CASSFTGGNEQFF; CDR3nt: TGTGCCAGCAGCTTTACAGGGGGCAATGAGCAGTTCTTC
j_gene: TRBJ1-4; d_gene: .; abundance: .; len: 11; v_gene: TRBV7-9; CDR3aa: CASSFYEKLFF; CDR3nt: TGTGCCAGCAGCTTCTATGAAAAACTGTTTTTT
j_gene: TRBJ1-1; d_gene: .; abundance: few; len: 13; v_gene: TRBV19; CDR3aa: CASSVDFYTEAFF; CDR3nt: TGTGCCAGTAGTGTCGACTTTTACACTGAAGCTTTCTTT
j_gene: TRBJ2-5; d_gene: TRBD2; abundance: .; len: 17; v_gene: TRBV7-9; CDR3aa: CASSLGLAGGRMETQYF; CDR3nt: TGTGCCAGCAGCTTGGGACTAGCGGGAGGACGGATGGAGACCCAGTACTTC
j_gene: TRBJ2-1; d_gene: TRBD2; abundance: .; len: 17; v_gene: TRBV29-1; CDR3aa: CSVEPASGSPFAYEQFF; CDR3nt: TGCAGCGTTGAACCGGCTAGCGGGAGCCCCTTTGCCTATGAGCAGTTCTTC
j_gene: TRBJ2-3; d_gene: TRBD2; abundance: .; len: 16; v_gene: TRBV19; CDR3aa: CASSASTSGRGDTQYF; CDR3nt: TGTGCCAGTAGCGCCTCGACTAGCGGGAGGGGAGATACGCAGTATTTT
j_gene: TRBJ2-6; d_gene: .; abundance: .; len: 15; v_gene: TRBV5-1; CDR3aa: CASSLTGSGANVLTF; CDR3nt: TGCGCCAGCAGCTTGACGGGATCAGGGGCCAACGTCCTGACTTTC
j_gene: TRBJ2-7; d_gene: .; abundance: .; len: 15; v_gene: TRBV13; CDR3aa: CASSSAETLSYEQYF; CDR3nt: TGTGCCAGCAGCTCAGCGGAGACCCTTTCCTACGAGCAGTACTTC
j_gene: TRBJ1-2; d_gene: .; abundance: .; len: 14; v_gene: TRBV19; CDR3aa: CASAGTGKNYGYTF; CDR3nt: TGTGCCAGTGCCGGGACCGGCAAAAACTATGGCTACACCTTC
j_gene: TRBJ2-7; d_gene: TRBD2; abundance: once; len: 12; v_gene: TRBV30; CDR3aa: CAWSSGGDEQYF; CDR3nt: TGTGCCTGGAGCTCGGGGGGGGACGAGCAGTACTTC
j_gene: TRBJ2-1; d_gene: .; abundance: .; len: 16; v_gene: TRBV5-6; CDR3aa: CASSLLRGLPDDEQFF; CDR3nt: TGTGCCAGCAGCTTGCTTCGAGGGCTCCCTGACGATGAGCAGTTCTTC
j_gene: TRBJ1-2; d_gene: TRBD1; abundance: .; len: 14; v_gene: TRBV4-3; CDR3aa: CASSQTGQGGGYTF; CDR3nt: TGCGCCAGCAGCCAGACGGGACAGGGCGGTGGCTACACCTTC
j_gene: TRBJ2-5; d_gene: .; abundance: .; len: 11; v_gene: TRBV11-2; CDR3aa: CATRGGETQYF; CDR3nt: TGTGCCACCAGAGGGGGAGAGACCCAGTACTTC
j_gene: TRBJ1-3; d_gene: .; abundance: .; len: 17; v_gene: TRBV4-2; CDR3aa: CASSQDPGQRSGNTIYF; CDR3nt: TGTGCCAGCAGCCAAGATCCCGGCCAACGCTCTGGAAACACCATATATTTT
j_gene: TRBJ2-5; d_gene: .; abundance: .; len: 14; v_gene: TRBV28; CDR3aa: CASSLPQGVGTQYF; CDR3nt: TGTGCCAGCAGTTTGCCCCAGGGCGTTGGGACCCAGTACTTC
j_gene: TRBJ2-3; d_gene: .; abundance: .; len: 13; v_gene: TRBV18; CDR3aa: CASSPSLVDTQYF; CDR3nt: TGTGCCAGCTCACCCTCTTTGGTGGATACGCAGTATTTT
j_gene: TRBJ1-2; d_gene: .; abundance: .; len: 13; v_gene: TRBV18; CDR3aa: CASSPPGDYGYTF; CDR3nt: TGTGCCAGCTCACCTCCGGGGGACTATGGCTACACCTTC
j_gene: TRBJ1-1; d_gene: .; abundance: .; len: 14; v_gene: TRBV7-9; CDR3aa: CASSSNGLFTEAFF; CDR3nt: TGTGCCAGCAGCTCGAACGGGCTATTCACTGAAGCTTTCTTT
j_gene: TRBJ2-7; d_gene: TRBD1; abundance: .; len: 15; v_gene: TRBV5-1; CDR3aa: CASSAYGGQGYEQYF; CDR3nt: TGCGCCAGCAGCGCCTATGGGGGACAGGGCTACGAGCAGTACTTC
j_gene: TRBJ2-7; d_gene: .; abundance: .; len: 12; v_gene: TRBV7-2; CDR3aa: CASSLDRWEQYF; CDR3nt: TGTGCCAGCAGCTTAGACCGCTGGGAGCAGTACTTC
j_gene: TRBJ2-1; d_gene: .; abundance: .; len: 15; v_gene: TRBV2; CDR3aa: CASRGGQSSYNEQFF; CDR3nt: TGTGCCAGCAGGGGGGGGCAGAGCTCCTACAATGAGCAGTTCTTC
j_gene: TRBJ1-1; d_gene: .; abundance: .; len: 12; v_gene: TRBV29-1; CDR3aa: CSVEEGRAVAFF; CDR3nt: TGCAGCGTTGAAGAGGGGAGGGCCGTAGCTTTCTTT
j_gene: TRBJ1-1; d_gene: TRBD1; abundance: .; len: 16; v_gene: TRBV5-1; CDR3aa: CASSFRQGGEGTEAFF; CDR3nt: TGCGCCAGCAGCTTCCGACAGGGTGGAGAAGGCACTGAAGCTTTCTTT
j_gene: TRBJ2-3; d_gene: .; abundance: .; len: 18; v_gene: TRBV4-3; CDR3aa: CASSQDFPAGWSTDTQYF; CDR3nt: TGCGCCAGCAGCCAAGATTTCCCGGCAGGGTGGAGCACAGATACGCAGTATTTT
j_gene: TRBJ2-5; d_gene: .; abundance: .; len: 12; v_gene: TRBV19; CDR3aa: CASSIAQETQYF; CDR3nt: TGTGCCAGTAGTATCGCCCAAGAGACCCAGTACTTC
j_gene: TRBJ1-1; d_gene: .; abundance: .; len: 14; v_gene: TRBV28; CDR3aa: CASSFGGARTEAFF; CDR3nt: TGTGCCAGCAGTTTTGGGGGGGCTCGGACTGAAGCTTTCTTT
j_gene: TRBJ2-7; d_gene: TRBD2; abundance: .; len: 16; v_gene: TRBV5-6; CDR3aa: CASSHRLAGVYGEQYF; CDR3nt: TGTGCCAGCAGCCATAGACTAGCGGGAGTATATGGCGAGCAGTACTTC
j_gene: TRBJ1-5; d_gene: .; abundance: .; len: 14; v_gene: TRBV19; CDR3aa: CASIGAYSNQPQHF; CDR3nt: TGTGCCAGTATCGGGGCGTATAGCAATCAGCCCCAGCATTTT
j_gene: TRBJ1-4; d_gene: TRBD1; abundance: .; len: 14; v_gene: TRBV7-9; CDR3aa: CASNDRGPNEKLFF; CDR3nt: TGTGCCAGCAACGACAGGGGGCCCAATGAAAAACTGTTTTTT
j_gene: TRBJ2-7; d_gene: .; abundance: .; len: 15; v_gene: TRBV6-1; CDR3aa: CASRVLGQTITEQYF; CDR3nt: TGTGCCAGCAGAGTTTTAGGACAGACGATAACCGAGCAGTACTTC
j_gene: TRBJ2-3; d_gene: .; abundance: once; len: 16; v_gene: TRBV28; CDR3aa: CASSSGPVTSTDTQYF; CDR3nt: TGTGCCAGCAGTTCCGGCCCCGTTACTAGCACAGATACGCAGTATTTT
j_gene: TRBJ2-1; d_gene: .; abundance: once; len: 16; v_gene: TRBV4-1; CDR3aa: CASSVGFGGIYNEQFF; CDR3nt: TGCGCCAGCAGCGTAGGGTTTGGAGGGATCTACAATGAGCAGTTCTTC
j_gene: TRBJ2-3; d_gene: .; abundance: .; len: 14; v_gene: TRBV11-3; CDR3aa: CASSKASAPDTQYF; CDR3nt: TGTGCCAGCAGCAAGGCTAGCGCGCCAGATACGCAGTATTTT
j_gene: TRBJ2-2; d_gene: .; abundance: .; len: 17; v_gene: TRBV5-1; CDR3aa: CASNPSAGQSNTGELFF; CDR3nt: TGCGCCAGTAATCCGTCAGCCGGGCAGAGTAACACCGGGGAGCTGTTTTTT